This TCR beta chain was captured by sequencing in a study of T cell responses to AZD1222 COVID-19 vaccine (dated by TCRdb to about 2021). Turning to the overall study: A total of around 240 trial participants underwent TCR sequencing, of whom more than 200 had received two doses of AZD1222 and around 26 had received two doses of the MenACWY control vaccine. Trial participants were enrolled by age into 18-55, 56-69 and 70-plus year subgroups, with approximately 150, 28 and 58 TCR-sequenced participants respectively. Beyond this particular receptor, the publication reports: Conclusions about previously exposed vaccinees were limited because only six AZD1222 recipients were SARS-CoV-2 seropositive at baseline. After two AZD1222 doses, spike-specific TCR breadth and depth were significantly higher than at day 0 and than in MenACWY recipients. Because no day 14 peak-response samples were available, the repertoires could be characterized only after the peak T cell response. The 56-69-year group was small, and its depth increase did not reach significance, likely because of low power. Reportedly, close to half of the unique spike-specific TCRs recognized epitopes lying outside the regions that are mutated in the B.1.351 and B.1.1.7 variants. Vaccine-associated CD4 TCRs spanned the whole spike protein, with dominant responses in regions 160-218 and 743-854. Participants were mostly white British and included more females than males, and it was suggested by the authors that clonal diversity may have been underestimated.

The germline V and J ends show losses of 4 bases and 6 bases respectively, and no gene match explains 2 bases of the junction. The CDR1 and CDR2 encoded by the germline V gene (reference sequence) are SEHNR and FQNEAQ. The CDR3 contains 12 residues, cysteine and phenylalanine counted. Of all the DNA, just the CDR3 is kept, 36 bases in frame from base 1. This specimen's time point label, interpreted: about 28 days (+/-7) after the second vaccine dose. AZD1222 recipients given second doses at about 4 weeks or at about 12 weeks were pooled, since spike-specific TCR depth and breadth were not found to differ between the two schedules. The vaccinee samples were drawn from two UK trials, COV001 and COV002, one of which was a single-blind randomized controlled phase 2/3 trial testing AZD1222 (ChAdOx1 nCoV-19) in healthy adults. Trial participant PBMC samples were collected at day 0 and day 28 after the second dose for TCRbeta chain sequencing.

The CDR3 regions of human TCRbeta chains were subjected to immunosequencing. Turning to the authors' computational methods: TCRs in the repertoires were matched against a reference library of SARS-CoV-2-specific TCRs that had been generated with the MIRA antigen-specificity platform. Breadth was defined as the fraction of unique TCRs that were SARS-CoV-2-associated. Depth was defined as the fraction of total T cells that were SARS-CoV-2-associated. Using the MIRA data, each spike-specific TCR was assigned both to the spike region to which the TCR was reactive and to a CD4 or CD8 class. Log10-transformed breadth and depth values were compared by one-way ANOVA with Sidak's multiple comparisons tests. The table comes from immuneACCESS by way of TCRdb, which keeps in-frame sequences with V and J called. Part of the clones is missing from these tables; in studies checked, under half for an unresolved V gene and the rest for unknown reasons. V and J calls and clone size follow that table, whereas D and trimming were derived from the DNA. This sample has approximately 96,000 clones in its table, and just over 90% of those were observed once. Together, the top ten hold about 9.9% of the sample.

In regard to this clone: This clone's antigen is unknown. No qualities accompany the bases; no much larger clone lies one base away.

Specimen: peripheral blood, collected 28 days after the second AZD1222 dose. The V gene is TRBV7-9 and the J gene is TRBJ2-7, and 8 junctional nucleotides match TRBD1. The sequence was obtained from an adult who received the AZD1222 COVID-19 vaccine. CDR3 region: CASSYDRGEQYF. At the DNA level, the sequence is TGTGCCAGCAGCTATGACAGGGGCGAGCAGTACTTC.